The next 29 T cell receptor beta chains were all read from a single sample in a study of Tregs in tolerant kidney transplant recipients. The repertoire was sequenced with immunoSEQ multiplex PCR; TCRdb's copy has only in-frame clones and lacks some. The sample comprises some 60,000 clones, approximately 82% of which are singletons, and approximately 4.7% rests with the top ten. Sequenced: CD4+ T cells from blood. These receptor sequences come from a human donor in good health.

This chain links TRBV4-1 with TRBJ2-1; no firm D call. The CDR3 runs 12 residues. CDR1 MGHRA and CDR2 YSYEKL come from the germline V gene. Trimming stripped 1 base from V and 7 bases from J, with 5 bases between. The CDR3 loop reads CASSQAGNEQFF. CDR3 nucleotide sequence: TGCGCCAGCAGCCAAGCCGGGAATGAGCAGTTCTTC.

The chain combines TRBV9 with TRBJ2-7, with 9 positions matching TRBD2. Germline lookup yields CDR1 SGDLS and CDR2 YYNGEE. The CDR3 has 17 residues. With 3 bases clipped from V and 0 bases from J, the junction kept 10 bases outside the gene matches. The CDR3 sequence: CASSGETSGASSYEQYF. CDR3 coding DNA: TGTGCCAGCAGCGGAGAGACTAGCGGAGCCAGCTCCTACGAGCAGTACTTC.

The chain uses TRBV25-1 and TRBJ2-7; tentatively, D is TRBD2 (5 bases). This CDR3 is 17 amino acids long. Germline V lookup: CDR1 MGHDK, CDR2 SYGVNS. V dropped 3 bases and J dropped 3 bases, with 21 bases sitting between them. The CDR3 DNA reads as TGTGCCAGCAGTGATCCCCTACCTTCGAGCGGAGGCTACGAGCAGTACTTC. Encoded protein: CASSDPLPSSGGYEQYF.

The genes are TRBV7-3 and TRBJ2-1; the match to TRBD2 covers 7 bases. V shed 5 bases and J 10 bases; nucleotides not matched to a gene: 8. Germline CDR1 is SGHTA and CDR2 is FQGTGA. The CDR3 has 13 amino acids. CDR3 amino acids: CASSLGGPGEQFF. The CDR3 DNA reads as TGTGCCAGCAGCCTGGGAGGGCCGGGGGAGCAGTTCTTC.

The V call is TRBV5-4, the J call TRBJ1-1; D unresolved. Trimming removed 4 bases from V and 9 bases from J, with 16 bases in between. This CDR3 contains 13 residues. CDR1 is SGHNT and CDR2 is YYREEE in the germline V gene (reference sequence). The CDR3 is CASSLNENLKAFF. CDR3 DNA sequence: TGTGCCAGCAGCCTCAACGAGAACCTGAAAGCTTTCTTT.

The rearrangement uses TRBV19 and TRBJ2-3, with 13 positions matching TRBD2. CDR3 size: 18 residues. Germline V gene sequence: CDR1 LNHDA, CDR2 SQIVND (reference sequence). J was trimmed by 7 bases and V by 3 bases; bases with no gene match: 13. The CDR3 nucleotides read TGTGCCAGTAGTATCTCGGGGGGACTAGCGGGACCAACGAATACGCAGTATTTT. This translates into CASSISGGLAGPTNTQYF.

The chain has TRBV25-1 and TRBJ1-2; no clear D. This CDR3 is built from 13 residues. Germline V gene lookup returns CDR1 MGHDK and CDR2 SYGVNS. Between the trimmed V and J ends, which lost 6 bases and 4 bases, there was a span of 12 bases. The CDR3 loop is CASRDVGSYGYTF. CDR3 DNA sequence: TGTGCCAGCAGGGACGTAGGATCCTATGGCTACACCTTC.

This clone was observed a handful of times. The chain recombines TRBV18 with TRBJ1-4, with D maybe TRBD1 (6 bases). Germline V gives CDR1 KGHSH, CDR2 LQKENI. V shed 5 bases and J shed 8 bases, with 12 bases lying between them. CDR3 length: 13 residues. DNA of the CDR3: TGTGCCAGCTCAACAGGGACGCGGGAAAAACTGTTTTTT. Residues: CASSTGTREKLFF.

In this sample, this clone turned up many times. The CDR3 loop reads CASSADRPLVSYNSPLHF. CDR3 coding DNA: TGTGCCAGCAGCGCCGACAGGCCCCTTGTCTCCTATAATTCACCCCTCCACTTT. The chain couples TRBV7-2 to TRBJ1-6; D may be TRBD1 (6 bases). Between the trimmed V and J ends, which lost 5 bases and 0 bases, there was a span of 17 bases. The germline V gene encodes CDR1 SGHTA and CDR2 FQGNSA. CDR3 length equals 18 residues.

This chain uses TRBV7-2 with TRBJ2-7; TRBD1 matches at 7 bases. Germline V CDR1 and CDR2: SGHTA, FQGNSA. The J segment lost 1 base and the V segment lost 7 bases, leaving 10 bases of the junction unmatched. The CDR3 is 15 amino acids. CDR3 in DNA: TGTGCCAGCACGGGTCTGGGACAGCTTTCCTACGAGCAGTACTTC. Encoded protein: CASTGLGQLSYEQYF.

J is TRBJ2-7 and V is TRBV6-5, with a weak D call TRBD2 (6 bases). Germline V lookup: CDR1 MNHEY, CDR2 SVGAGI. The CDR3 length is 16 residues. The V and J ends lost 2 bases and 5 bases respectively, with 19 bases between them. Here the CDR3 reads CASSYLGVGGSNEQYF. CDR3 bases: TGTGCCAGCAGTTACCTGGGAGTCGGGGGTAGCAACGAGCAGTACTTC.

This chain joins TRBV5-1 and TRBJ2-1, with TRBD1 identical over 9 bases. Germline V gene sequence: CDR1 SGHRS, CDR2 YFSETQ. The trim removed 0 bases at V and 5 bases at J, leaving 3 bases unmatched. The CDR3 covers 15 residues. Written as DNA, the CDR3 is TGCGCCAGCAGCTTGGGGGACAGGGAGAACAATGAGCAGTTCTTC. Amino acid sequence: CASSLGDRENNEQFF.

The chain has TRBV30 and TRBJ1-2; D remains ambiguous. Germline CDR1 GTSNPN, CDR2 SVGIG (reference sequence). This CDR3 has 15 amino acids. Trimming left V 1 base short and J 3 bases short, with 15 bases between. DNA for the CDR3: TGTGCCTGGAGTGACGACGGGGATCCATACTATGGCTACACCTTC. As protein: CAWSDDGDPYYGYTF.

J is TRBJ1-2 and V is TRBV7-2; 7 bases fit TRBD1. J gave up 6 bases and V 2 bases, and 9 bases lay outside the gene matches. There are 15 residues in the CDR3. CDR1 is SGHTA, CDR2 FQGNSA, per germline. Written as DNA, the CDR3 is TGTGCCAGCAGCTTACGTCGGAGAGGGGGCGATGGCTACACCTTC. It codes for CASSLRRRGGDGYTF.

The genes are TRBV4-2 and TRBJ1-2; D uncertain. Germline V CDR1 and CDR2: LGHNA, YNFKEQ. The CDR3 has 14 residues. V lost 6 bases and J lost 3, with 14 bases in between. The CDR3 sequence is CASSPSSGDYGYTF. The DNA for the CDR3 is TGTGCCAGCAGTCCTAGCTCAGGCGACTATGGCTACACCTTC.

The chain recombines TRBV2 with TRBJ2-7; D is undetermined. This CDR3 is 12 amino acids long. V lost 6 bases, J lost 2 bases, and 8 bases lay in between. Germline CDR1 is SNHLY and CDR2 is FYNNEI. The CDR3 DNA follows: TGTGCCAGCAGGGGTGATACCTACGAGCAGTACTTC. The encoded protein is CASRGDTYEQYF.

The rearrangement links TRBV7-8 to TRBJ2-3; TRBD2 might be the D (7 bases). Per the germline V gene, CDR1 is SGHVS and CDR2 is FQNEAQ. The CDR3 has 15 amino acids. Trimming removed 5 bases from V and 3 bases from J, with 15 bases in between. The CDR3: CASSRGGRATDTQYF. The CDR3 DNA reads TGTGCCAGCAGCCGCGGGGGCAGGGCAACAGATACGCAGTATTTT.

The J gene is TRBJ2-7, the V gene TRBV6-5; D might be TRBD2 (6 bases). This CDR3 has 11 amino acids. CDR1 and CDR2 from the germline V gene are MNHEY and SVGAGI. The V end was cut by 8 bases, the J end by 4 bases, with 9 bases between. The CDR3 loop is CASGRGYEQYF. CDR3 nucleotides: TGTGCCAGCGGCCGGGGGTACGAGCAGTACTTC.

In this sample, this clone is medium-sized. This sample also contains other DNA sequences that code for the same CDR3. The chain employs TRBV7-9 and TRBJ2-1; perhaps TRBD2 as D (6 bases). The germline V and J ends were trimmed by 2 bases and 7 bases, with 6 bases remaining between them. Per germline, CDR1 SEHNR and CDR2 FQNEAQ (reference sequence). The CDR3 extends over 12 amino acids. The CDR3 loop is CASSLRGNEQFF. DNA for the CDR3: TGTGCCAGCAGCTTACGGGGGAATGAGCAGTTCTTC.

The chain couples TRBV5-1 to TRBJ2-1, with 11 bases matching TRBD2. Germline values: CDR1 SGHRS, CDR2 YFSETQ. V lost 3 bases to trimming and J lost 2 bases; unmatched junction nucleotides: 4. This CDR3 spans 16 amino acids. CDR3 in DNA: TGCGCCAGCAGCTCGGGACTAGCGGCCCCCTACAATGAGCAGTTCTTC. Translated, it gives CASSSGLAAPYNEQFF.

This clone was counted only a few times. The chain uses TRBV2 and TRBJ1-2, with a weak D call TRBD1 (6 bases). Trimming removed 7 bases from V and 2 bases from J, with 17 bases in between. In germline, CDR1 is SNHLY, CDR2 FYNNEI. There are 15 residues in the CDR3. CDR3 sequence (DNA): TGTGCCAGCACCGAGCAAGGGGGATCCAACTATGGCTACACCTTC. Translated, it gives CASTEQGGSNYGYTF.

V usage is TRBV4-1 and J usage is TRBJ1-1; 8 nucleotides align to TRBD1. The CDR3 sequence is 16 residues long. The V segment lost 0 bases and the J segment 1 base; nucleotides outside the gene matches: 4. Germline V gene lookup returns CDR1 MGHRA and CDR2 YSYEKL. In DNA, the CDR3 is TGCGCCAGCAGCCAAGACCTCGGGACAGGGAACACTGAAGCTTTCTTT. This sequence encodes CASSQDLGTGNTEAFF.

This clone was detected only once. The genes are TRBV18 and TRBJ2-1; 9 nucleotides match TRBD2. Germline values: CDR1 KGHSH, CDR2 LQKENI. V gave up 6 bases and J gave up 5 bases; unmatched junction bases: 8. This CDR3 is 15 amino acids long. The CDR3 protein is CASSPVRGGDNEQFF. CDR3 nucleotides: TGTGCCAGCTCCCCCGTGCGGGGGGGGGACAATGAGCAGTTCTTC.

This sequence joins TRBV19 and TRBJ1-1, with a weak D call TRBD1 (5 bases). This CDR3 contains 17 residues. The V end was cut by 3 bases, the J end by 1 base, with 18 bases between. Per germline, CDR1 LNHDA and CDR2 SQIVND (reference sequence). For the CDR3, the DNA is TGTGCCAGTAGTATCCTAACAGGTCGAGGGGCGAACACTGAAGCTTTCTTT. This codes for CASSILTGRGANTEAFF.

The J gene is TRBJ2-3, the V gene TRBV11-2; D is perhaps TRBD2 (5 bases). The CDR3 extends over 12 amino acids. Germline CDR1 SGHAT, CDR2 FQNNGV. Trimming took off 2 bases at V and 10 bases at J, with 10 bases between the two ends. The CDR3 loop is CASSLRAEPQYF. CDR3 nucleotides: TGTGCCAGCAGCTTACGAGCGGAGCCGCAGTATTTT.

The rearrangement uses TRBV5-1 and TRBJ1-5; D ambiguous. This CDR3 is built from 15 residues. Germline lookup yields CDR1 SGHRS and CDR2 YFSETQ. Deletions cut 4 bases from V and 1 base from J, with 12 bases between. Written as DNA, the CDR3 is TGCGCCAGCAGCCCCGGCCTGGGGAGCAATCAGCCCCAGCATTTT. This encodes CASSPGLGSNQPQHF.

The chain couples TRBV13 to TRBJ2-1; D ambiguous. This CDR3 is built from 14 residues. The V end was cut by 6 bases, the J end by 7 bases, with 16 bases between. Looked up from germline, CDR1 is PRHDT and CDR2 is FYEKMQ (reference sequence). In nucleotides, the CDR3 is TGTGCCAGCAGTTCCTATCGTGTGCCGAATGAGCAGTTCTTC. Translation gives CASSSYRVPNEQFF.

The genes are TRBV12-5 and TRBJ2-1; 10 bases are a match to TRBD2. Germline CDR1 is LGHNT and CDR2 is FRNRAP. The CDR3 runs 16 residues. V gave up 2 bases and J gave up 7 bases; unmatched junction bases: 8. CDR3 loop: CASGLRAGGPLNEQFF. DNA of the CDR3: TGTGCTAGTGGTTTGAGAGCGGGAGGGCCATTAAATGAGCAGTTCTTC.

This sequence joins TRBV5-6 and TRBJ2-5; 8 bases line up with TRBD1. The CDR3 is made up of 13 amino acids. The junction had 2 bases not matched to a gene; V was cut back by 5 bases and J by 2 bases. CDR1 and CDR2 from the germline V gene are SGHDT and YYEEEE. The CDR3 DNA follows: TGTGCCAGCAGAAGACAGGGGCAAGAGACCCAGTACTTC. The encoded protein is CASRRQGQETQYF.